This TCR beta chain was recorded in a study of cytomegalovirus exposure and HLA in healthy donors. Primers: 60 Vbeta forward and 13 Jbeta reverse. Libraries were prepared by immunoSEQ multiplex PCR; TCRdb keeps only in-frame clonotypes and omits some of them. The repertoire table contains 35,000 to 45,000 clones. The CDR3 has 15 amino acids. V lost 7 bases to trimming and J lost 4 bases; unmatched junction nucleotides: 7. CDR1 SNHLY and CDR2 FYNNEI come from the germline V gene. The sample comprised PBMCs. V and J are TRBV2 and TRBJ1-5, with TRBD1 identical over 10 bases. This TCR came from a man aged 25-40 years in good health and CMV-seronegative. CDR3 coding DNA: TGTGCCAGCACCAGGACAGGGGGAAAGAATCAGCCCCAGCATTTT. It yields the protein CASTRTGGKNQPQHF.